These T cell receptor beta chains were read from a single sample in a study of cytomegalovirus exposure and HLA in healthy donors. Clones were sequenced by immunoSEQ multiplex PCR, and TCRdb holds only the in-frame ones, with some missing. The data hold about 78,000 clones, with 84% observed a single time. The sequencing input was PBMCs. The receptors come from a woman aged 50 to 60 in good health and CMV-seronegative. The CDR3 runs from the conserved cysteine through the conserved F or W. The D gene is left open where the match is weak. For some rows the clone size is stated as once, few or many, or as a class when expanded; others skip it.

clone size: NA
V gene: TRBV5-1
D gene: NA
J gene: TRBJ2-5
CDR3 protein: CASSSGPESGETQYF
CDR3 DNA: TGCGCCAGCAGCTCGGGCCCCGAATCGGGGGAGACCCAGTACTTC

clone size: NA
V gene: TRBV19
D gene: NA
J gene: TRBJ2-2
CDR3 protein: CASSIVGGGELFF
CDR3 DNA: TGTGCCAGTAGTATCGTAGGAGGCGGGGAGCTGTTTTTT

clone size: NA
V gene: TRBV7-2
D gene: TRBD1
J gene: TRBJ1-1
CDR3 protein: CASRFTGANTEAFF
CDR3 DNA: TGTGCCAGCAGATTCACAGGGGCCAACACTGAAGCTTTCTTT

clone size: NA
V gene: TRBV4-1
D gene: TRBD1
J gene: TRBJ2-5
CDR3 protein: CASSSRQGQETQYF
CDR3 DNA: TGCGCCAGCAGCTCCCGACAGGGGCAAGAGACCCAGTACTTC

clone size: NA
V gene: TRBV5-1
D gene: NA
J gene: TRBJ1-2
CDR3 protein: CASSLDVESYGYTF
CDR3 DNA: TGCGCCAGCAGCTTGGACGTAGAATCCTATGGCTACACCTTC

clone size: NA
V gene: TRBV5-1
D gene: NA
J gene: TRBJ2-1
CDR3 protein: CASSLLDTYNEQFF
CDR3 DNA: TGCGCCAGCAGCCTCCTTGACACTTACAATGAGCAGTTCTTC

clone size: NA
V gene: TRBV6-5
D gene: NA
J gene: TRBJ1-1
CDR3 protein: CASSYSIQGTEAFF
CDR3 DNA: TGTGCCAGCAGTTACTCGATCCAGGGCACTGAAGCTTTCTTT

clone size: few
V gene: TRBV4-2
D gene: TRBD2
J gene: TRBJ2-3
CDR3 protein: CASSQDQAGGPDTQYF
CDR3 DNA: TGTGCCAGCAGCCAAGATCAAGCGGGAGGGCCAGATACGCAGTATTTT

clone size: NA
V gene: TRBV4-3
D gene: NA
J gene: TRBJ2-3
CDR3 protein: CASSQDLSARRNTQYF
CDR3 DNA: TGCGCCAGCAGCCAAGATCTTTCGGCTAGACGAAATACGCAGTATTTT

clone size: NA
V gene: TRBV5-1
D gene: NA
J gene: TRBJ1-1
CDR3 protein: CASSLDTEAFF
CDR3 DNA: TGCGCCAGCAGCCTAGACACTGAAGCTTTCTTT

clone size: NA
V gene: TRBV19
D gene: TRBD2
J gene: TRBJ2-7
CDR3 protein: CASSMGVVSGSNYEQYF
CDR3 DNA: TGTGCCAGTAGTATGGGGGTGGTCAGCGGGAGCAACTACGAGCAGTACTTC

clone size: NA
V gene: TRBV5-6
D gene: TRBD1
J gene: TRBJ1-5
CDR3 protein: CASSLGQGAYQPQHF
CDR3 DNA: TGTGCCAGCAGCCTTGGGCAGGGGGCCTATCAGCCCCAGCATTTT